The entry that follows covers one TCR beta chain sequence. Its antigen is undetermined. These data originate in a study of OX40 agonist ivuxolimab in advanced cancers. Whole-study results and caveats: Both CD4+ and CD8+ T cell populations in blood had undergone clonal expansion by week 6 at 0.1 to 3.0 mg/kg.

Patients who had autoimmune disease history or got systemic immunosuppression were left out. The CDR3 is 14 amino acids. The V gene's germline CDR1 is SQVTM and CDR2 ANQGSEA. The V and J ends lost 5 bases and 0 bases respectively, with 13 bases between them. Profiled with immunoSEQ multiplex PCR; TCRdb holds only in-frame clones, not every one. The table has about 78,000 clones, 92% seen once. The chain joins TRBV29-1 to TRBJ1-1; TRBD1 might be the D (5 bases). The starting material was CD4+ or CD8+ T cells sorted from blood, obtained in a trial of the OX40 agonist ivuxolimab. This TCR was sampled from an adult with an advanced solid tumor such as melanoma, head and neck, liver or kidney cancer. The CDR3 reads CSVRGTVMNTEAFF. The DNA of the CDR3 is TGCAGCGTTCGGGGGACCGTCATGAACACTGAAGCTTTCTTT.